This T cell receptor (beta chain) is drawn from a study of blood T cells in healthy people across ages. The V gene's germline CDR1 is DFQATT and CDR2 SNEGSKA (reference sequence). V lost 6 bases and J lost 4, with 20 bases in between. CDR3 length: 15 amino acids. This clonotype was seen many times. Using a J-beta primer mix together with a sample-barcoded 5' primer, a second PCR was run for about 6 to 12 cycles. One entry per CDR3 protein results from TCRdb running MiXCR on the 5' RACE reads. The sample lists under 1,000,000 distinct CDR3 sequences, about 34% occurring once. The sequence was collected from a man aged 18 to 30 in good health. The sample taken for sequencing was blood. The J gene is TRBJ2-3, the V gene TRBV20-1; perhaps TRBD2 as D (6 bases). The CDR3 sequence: CSARGAGNSPDTQYF. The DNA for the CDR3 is TGCAGTGCCCGCGGGGCGGGAAATAGCCCAGATACGCAGTATTTT.